What follows are 6 T cell receptor beta chains derived from one specimen sequenced in a study of cytomegalovirus exposure and HLA in healthy donors. The PCR made use of 60 Vbeta and 13 Jbeta primers. The data were produced by immunoSEQ multiplex PCR, yet TCRdb's version contains in-frame clones alone and is incomplete. Of some 190,000 clones in the sample, about 89% were seen once. Sample: PBMCs. The receptor set was obtained from a man aged 30 to 45 in good health and CMV-seronegative.

The chain is built from TRBV19 and TRBJ1-6; D remains unclear. CDR1 and CDR2 from the germline V gene are LNHDA and SQIVND (reference sequence). Trimming shortened V by 6 bases and J by 7 bases, and 16 bases separated the two germline ends. This CDR3 spans 15 amino acids. As DNA, the CDR3 is TGTGCCAGTAGCAAAAGTCCCTCTAGGAATTCACCCCTCCACTTT. It is translated as CASSKSPSRNSPLHF.

The rearrangement links TRBV6-1 to TRBJ1-5, with unresolved D. The CDR3 loop spans 18 amino acids. CDR1 is MNHNS, CDR2 SASEGT, per germline. Trimming took 1 base from V and 0 from J, leaving 16 bases between them. CDR3 DNA sequence: TGTGCCAGCAGTGAAGTCGAAGACTTTGGGTATAGCAATCAGCCCCAGCATTTT. This gives the protein CASSEVEDFGYSNQPQHF.

The rearrangement links TRBV21-1 to TRBJ1-5; the D call in the table, TRBD1, was not verified against the DNA. TRBV21-1 is a pseudogene segment. This CDR3 is built from 17 residues. Here the CDR3 DNA reads TGTGCCAGCAGCACAAAGACAGGGAGAAGTTTGGATCAGCCCCAGCATTTT. As protein: CASSTKTGRSLDQPQHF.

Concerning this clone itself: Other DNA sequences in this specimen translate into the identical CDR3. V and J are TRBV30 and TRBJ2-7; weak D call: TRBD2 (6 bases). This CDR3 has 13 amino acids. The V gene lost 0 bases and the J gene lost 4 bases, with 10 bases spanning the gap. Germline lookup yields CDR1 GTSNPN and CDR2 SVGIG (reference sequence). The CDR3 loop is CAWSVLRGYEQYF. CDR3 nucleotide sequence: TGTGCCTGGAGTGTACTCCGGGGGTACGAGCAGTACTTC.

In the case of this clone: The identical CDR3 is also encoded by other nucleotide sequences in the sample. The chain carries TRBV19 and TRBJ2-1, with D maybe TRBD1 (5 bases). The germline V and J ends were trimmed by 5 bases and 8 bases, with 10 bases remaining between them. The germline V gene encodes CDR1 LNHDA and CDR2 SQIVND (reference sequence). This CDR3 has 12 amino acids. The CDR3 region is CASSQGIDEQFF. CDR3 bases: TGTGCCAGTAGTCAGGGCATCGATGAGCAGTTCTTC.

The chain is built from TRBV28 and TRBJ2-1, with no clear D. CDR1 is MDHEN and CDR2 is SYDVKM in the germline V gene. Trimming removed 8 bases from V and 6 bases from J, with 5 bases in between. This CDR3 comprises 10 residues. This CDR3 reads CASGPNEQFF. The CDR3 DNA follows: TGTGCCAGCGGCCCCAATGAGCAGTTCTTC.